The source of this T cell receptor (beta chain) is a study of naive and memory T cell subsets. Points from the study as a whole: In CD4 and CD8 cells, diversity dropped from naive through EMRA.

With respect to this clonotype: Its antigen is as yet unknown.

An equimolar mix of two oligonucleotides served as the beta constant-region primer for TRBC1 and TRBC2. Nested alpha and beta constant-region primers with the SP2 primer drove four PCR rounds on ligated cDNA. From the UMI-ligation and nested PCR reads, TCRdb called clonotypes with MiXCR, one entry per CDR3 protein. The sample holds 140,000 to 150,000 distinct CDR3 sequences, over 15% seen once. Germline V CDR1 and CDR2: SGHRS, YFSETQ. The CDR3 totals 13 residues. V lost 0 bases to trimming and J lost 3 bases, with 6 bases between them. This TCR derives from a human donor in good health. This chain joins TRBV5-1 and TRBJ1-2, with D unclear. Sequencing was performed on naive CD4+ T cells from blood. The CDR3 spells CASSLEGDYGYTF. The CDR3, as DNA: TGCGCCAGCAGCTTGGAGGGAGACTATGGCTACACCTTC.